This TCR beta chain was captured by sequencing in a study of shared clonotypes between healthy human individuals. Background on the study: Plates per donor: three CD4 naive, three CD4 memory, two CD8 naive, one CD8 memory.

As regards this clone: Its antigen is currently unknown.

Here immunoSEQ multiplex PCR was the method, and the copy in TCRdb shows in-frame clones only, minus some. The data show about 2.3 million clones, approximately 90% seen once. The CD4+ fraction was divided into a CD45RA+ naive subset and a CD45RA-negative memory subset. The germline CDR1 and CDR2 sequences are SEHNR and FQNEAQ (reference sequence). J gave up 2 bases and V 6 bases, and 9 bases lay outside the gene matches. CDR3 size: 17 residues. Notes on the study in general: With four donors compared, about 5% of naive CD4 clonotypes were shared.

V usage is TRBV7-9 and J usage is TRBJ2-1, with 11 bases fitting TRBD1. The receptor's source is a young man in good health. Some clones in this sample may be carry-over from other donors' samples. The specimen was naive CD4+ T cells from PBMCs. Subset denoted: CD45RA+ positively selected. The CDR3: CASRTGTGGPPYNEQFF. The CDR3 DNA sequence: TGTGCCAGCAGGACCGGGACAGGGGGTCCCCCCTACAATGAGCAGTTCTTC.